This T cell receptor beta chain was found in a study of T cell responses to AZD1222 COVID-19 vaccine. Profiled with immunoSEQ multiplex PCR; TCRdb holds only in-frame clones, not every one. The sample contains tens of thousands of clones, roughly 86% of which appear only once. Sequenced here: peripheral blood, sampled on day 0 of AZD1222 vaccination. This TCR was sampled from an adult in good health.

The CDR3 nucleotides read TGTGCCAGCAGAAGGCAAGGTAGCGAGACGACAGGGGACAATGAGCAGTTCTTC. Translation: CASRRQGSETTGDNEQFF. The chain joins TRBV18 to TRBJ2-1; TRBD1 matches at 8 bases. V was pared by 8 bases and J by 5 bases, with 20 bases of the junction left unmatched. The CDR3 has 18 residues. Germline assignment: CDR1 KGHSH and CDR2 LQKENI.